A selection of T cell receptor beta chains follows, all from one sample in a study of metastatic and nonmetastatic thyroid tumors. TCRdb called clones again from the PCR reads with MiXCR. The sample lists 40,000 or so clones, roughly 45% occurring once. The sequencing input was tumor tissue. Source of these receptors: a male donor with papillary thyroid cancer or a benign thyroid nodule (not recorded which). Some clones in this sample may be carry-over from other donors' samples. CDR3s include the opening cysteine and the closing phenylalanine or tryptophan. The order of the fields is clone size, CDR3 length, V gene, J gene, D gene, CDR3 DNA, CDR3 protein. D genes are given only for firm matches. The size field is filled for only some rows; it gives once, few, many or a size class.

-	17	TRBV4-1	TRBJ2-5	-	TGCGCCAGCAGCCAAGAGCCGCACTTTCTCGTCGGGGAGACCCAGTACTTC	CASSQEPHFLVGETQYF
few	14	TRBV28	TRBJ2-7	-	TGTGCCAGCAGTTTATCTCACAGTTCCTCCGAGCAGTACTTC	CASSLSHSSSEQYF
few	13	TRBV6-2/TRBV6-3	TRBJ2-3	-	TGTGCCAGCAGAATACTTAGGGCGGATACGCAGTATTTT	CASRILRADTQYF
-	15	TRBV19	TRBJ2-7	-	TGTGCCAGGAGGCTTGCTGGGACGCCGCCCTACGAGCAGTACTTC	CARRLAGTPPYEQYF
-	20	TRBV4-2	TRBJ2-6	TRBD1	TGTGCCAGCAGCCAAGATCCCCTAACCGGGACAGATAGTGGGGCCAACGTCCTGACTTTC	CASSQDPLTGTDSGANVLTF
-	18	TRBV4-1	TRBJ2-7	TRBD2	TGCGCCAGCAGCCAAGCTATCGCTAGCGGGGGGGCCCTCTACGAGCAGTACTTC	CASSQAIASGGALYEQYF
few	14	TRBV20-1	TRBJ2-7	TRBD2	TGCAGTGTTAATGCCGGGACTAGCGGGAAGGAGCAGTACTTC	CSVNAGTSGKEQYF
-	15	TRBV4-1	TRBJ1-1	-	TGCGCCAGCAGCCCCTCCGGGGAGGCGGGAGTTGTGGCTTTCTTT	CASSPSGEAGVVAFF
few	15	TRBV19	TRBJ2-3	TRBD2	TGTGCCAGTAGTATTAGCGGGAGCGCTGGGAATACGCAGTATTTT	CASSISGSAGNTQYF
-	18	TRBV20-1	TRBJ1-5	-	TGCAGTGCCAGAGACCCGGGACACCCTGAGGGGGTTAATCAGCCCCAGCATTTT	CSARDPGHPEGVNQPQHF
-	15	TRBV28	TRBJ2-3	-	TGTGCCAGCAGTTTACAGCAGGAGGCACTAGATACGCAGTATTTT	CASSLQQEALDTQYF
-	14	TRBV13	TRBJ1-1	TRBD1	TGTGCCAGCAGCCACAGGGGAAAGAACACTGAAGCTTTCTTT	CASSHRGKNTEAFF
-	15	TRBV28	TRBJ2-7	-	TGTGCCAGCAGTCCCTCCAGGGTAAGCTCCTACGAGCAGTACTTC	CASSPSRVSSYEQYF
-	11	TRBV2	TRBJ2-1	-	TGTGCCAGCTCGACTAACAATGAGCAGTTCTTC	CASSTNNEQFF
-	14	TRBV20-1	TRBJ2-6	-	TGCAGTGCTAGACACCGGCTCGGGGCCAACGTCCTGACTTTC	CSARHRLGANVLTF
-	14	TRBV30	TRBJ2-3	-	TGTGCCTTTGTCCTGCGGACAGGCACAGATACGCAGTATTTT	CAFVLRTGTDTQYF
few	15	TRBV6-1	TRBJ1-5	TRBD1	TGTGCCAGCAGTCGGGGGACAGGGGTGGATCAGCCCCAGCATTTT	CASSRGTGVDQPQHF
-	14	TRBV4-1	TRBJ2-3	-	TGCGCCAGCAGCCCCCGACTTCTCCCGGATACGCAGTATTTT	CASSPRLLPDTQYF
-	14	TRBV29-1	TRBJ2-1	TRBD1	TGCAGCGTTTGGGTCAGGGGGCATGTCAATGAGCAGTTCTTC	CSVWVRGHVNEQFF
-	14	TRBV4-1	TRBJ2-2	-	TGCGCCAGCAGCCCCCTCAGCTACACCGGGGAGCTGTTTTTT	CASSPLSYTGELFF
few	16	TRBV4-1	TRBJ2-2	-	TGCGCCAGCAGCCAAGAATTCCCTACCGGGACCGGGGAGCTGTTTTTT	CASSQEFPTGTGELFF
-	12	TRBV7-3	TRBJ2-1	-	TGTGCCAGCAGCCCTGGTTACAATGAGCAGTTCTTC	CASSPGYNEQFF
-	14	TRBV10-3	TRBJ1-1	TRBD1	TGTGCCATCAGCAGTGGACAGGGGAACACTGAAGCTTTCTTT	CAISSGQGNTEAFF
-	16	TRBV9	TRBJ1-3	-	TGTGCCAGCAGCGCTTTTTTGGACAGAGCTGGAAACACCATATATTTT	CASSAFLDRAGNTIYF
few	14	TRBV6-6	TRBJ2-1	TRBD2	TGTGCCAGCAGTTACTCGTGGACTAGCCCTGAGCAGTTCTTC	CASSYSWTSPEQFF
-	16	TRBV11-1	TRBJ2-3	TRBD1	TGTGCCAGCAGCTTACAGGGGGCGCGGGCCTCGGATACGCAATATTTT	CASSLQGARASDTQYF
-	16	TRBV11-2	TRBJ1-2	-	TGTGCCAGCAGCTTATTGGCGGGGGCCGCGACTGTGGGCTACACCTTC	CASSLLAGAATVGYTF
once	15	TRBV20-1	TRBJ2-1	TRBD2	TGCAGTGCAATAGCGGGAGGTAACTCCTACAATGAGCAGTTCTTC	CSAIAGGNSYNEQFF
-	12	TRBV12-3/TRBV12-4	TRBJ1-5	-	TGTGCCAGCGGAGTTAGTGATAAGCCCCAGCATTTT	CASGVSDKPQHF
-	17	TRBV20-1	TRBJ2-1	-	TGCAGTGCTAGAGTCGCTCGCCCGACGAGCTCCTACAATGAGCAGTTCTTC	CSARVARPTSSYNEQFF
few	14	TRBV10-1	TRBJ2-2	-	TGCGCCAGCAGGGACGGGTCATCCACCGGGGAGCTGTTTTTT	CASRDGSSTGELFF
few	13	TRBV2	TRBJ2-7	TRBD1	TGTGCCACCCGAACACAGGGGGCATACGAGCAGTACTTC	CATRTQGAYEQYF
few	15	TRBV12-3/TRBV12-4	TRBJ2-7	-	TGTGCCAGCACCGCCGGGACAATCGACTCCTACGAGCAGTACTTC	CASTAGTIDSYEQYF
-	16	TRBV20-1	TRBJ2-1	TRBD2	TGCAGTGCTAGAGACCTTTCAGCGGGAGGATACAATGAGCAGTTCTTC	CSARDLSAGGYNEQFF
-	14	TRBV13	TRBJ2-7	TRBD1	TGTGCCAGCAGCTTAGTCCAAGGGGGCAACGAGCAGTACTTC	CASSLVQGGNEQYF